This TCR beta chain was captured by sequencing in a study of T cells after somatic rescue of genetic block. The CDR3 spans 15 residues. The V gene's germline CDR1 is SGHTA and CDR2 FQGTGA. V lost 2 bases and J 5 bases, leaving 13 bases between the germline ends. The repertoire was sequenced with immunoSEQ multiplex PCR; TCRdb's copy has only in-frame clones and lacks some. The repertoire includes 110,000 or so clones, about 93% of them detected once, and approximately 1.4% sits in the top ten. The V gene is TRBV7-3, the J gene TRBJ2-1, with a weak D call TRBD2 (6 bases). Specimen: peripheral blood mononuclear cells (PBMCs). The clonotype originates from a woman younger than 30. The CDR3 is CASSLYGTANNEQFF. CDR3 nucleotide sequence: TGTGCCAGCAGCTTATATGGGACTGCAAACAATGAGCAGTTCTTC.